This T cell receptor beta chain came from a study of blood T cell repertoires in COVID-19. Looking at the study overall: Sample material is recorded as cDNA or gDNA derived from T cells, B-cell-depleted T cells, or PBMCs.

Assignment of participants to cohorts was predicated upon participant-reported clinical history. V was shortened by 0 bases and J by 4 bases, with 12 bases between the two germline ends. The CDR3 totals 16 residues. CDR1 is LGHNA and CDR2 is YNFKEQ in the germline V gene. This clone occurred many times. Profiling relied on immunoSEQ multiplex PCR, and the TCRdb table lists in-frame clones only, not all of them. The data contain 200,000 to 250,000 clones, 82% of them singletons. The clonotype was recovered from a woman aged 55-75 years who had recovered from COVID-19. The specimen sequenced was PBMCs or T cells enriched from blood (not recorded which). The V and J genes are TRBV4-2 and TRBJ1-4; D uncertain. The CDR3 reads CASSQEIYSLNEKLFF. The CDR3 region has the DNA TGTGCCAGCAGCCAAGAAATATACAGCCTTAATGAAAAACTGTTTTTT.